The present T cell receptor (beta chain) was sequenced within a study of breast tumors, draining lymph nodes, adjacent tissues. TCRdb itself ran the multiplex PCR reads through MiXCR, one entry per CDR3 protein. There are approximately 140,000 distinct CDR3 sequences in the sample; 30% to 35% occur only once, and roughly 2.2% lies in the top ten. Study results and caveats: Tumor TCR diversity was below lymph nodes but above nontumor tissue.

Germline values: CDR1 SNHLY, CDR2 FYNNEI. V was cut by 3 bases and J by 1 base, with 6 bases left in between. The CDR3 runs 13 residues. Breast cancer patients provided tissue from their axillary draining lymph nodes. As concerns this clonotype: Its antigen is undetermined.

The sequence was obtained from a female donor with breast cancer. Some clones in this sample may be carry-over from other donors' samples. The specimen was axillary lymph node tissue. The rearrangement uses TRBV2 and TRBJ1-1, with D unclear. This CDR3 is CASSERGNTEAFF. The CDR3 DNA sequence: TGTGCCAGCAGTGAGAGAGGGAACACTGAAGCTTTCTTT.